Each of the 20 T cell receptor beta chains below was sequenced from the same sample in a study of OX40 agonist ivuxolimab in advanced cancers. Here immunoSEQ multiplex PCR was the method, and the copy in TCRdb shows in-frame clones only, minus some. The data show about 75,000 clones, roughly nine tenths seen once. This specimen consisted of CD4+ or CD8+ T cells sorted from blood, obtained in a trial of the OX40 agonist ivuxolimab. Source of these receptors: an adult with an advanced solid tumor such as melanoma, head and neck, liver or kidney cancer.

The J gene is TRBJ1-5, the V gene TRBV27; the D gene is possibly TRBD1 (5 bases). This CDR3 has 12 amino acids. Germline-derived CDR1 and CDR2 are MNHEY and SMNVEV (reference sequence). The V end was cut by 4 bases, the J end by 7 bases, with 8 bases between. DNA for the CDR3: TGTGCCAGCAGTTCCCAGGGACAGCCCCAGCATTTT. Protein sequence: CASSSQGQPQHF.

The chain employs TRBV5-4 and TRBJ2-4, with 13 bases that match TRBD2. The CDR3 is 15 amino acids. Trimming cost V 3 bases and J 8 bases; bases outside gene matches: 5. Germline CDR1 and CDR2: SGHNT and YYREEE (reference sequence). The CDR3 DNA reads as TGTGCCAGCAGCTATAGGACTAGCGGGAGTTACATTCAGTACTTC. Its protein product is CASSYRTSGSYIQYF.

The gene calls are TRBV19 and TRBJ1-2; D is ambiguous. Looked up from germline, CDR1 is LNHDA and CDR2 is SQIVND (reference sequence). The CDR3 is made up of 13 amino acids. Trimming took off 6 bases at V and 0 bases at J, with 8 bases between the two ends. This CDR3 reads CASRQQTNYGYTF. CDR3 sequence (DNA): TGTGCCAGTAGACAACAGACTAACTATGGCTACACCTTC.

This clone was observed a handful of times. The rearrangement links TRBV4-2 to TRBJ2-5; 8 bases match TRBD2. The J segment lost 1 base and the V segment lost 5 bases, leaving 6 bases of the junction unmatched. CDR3 length: 15 amino acids. The germline CDR1 and CDR2 sequences are LGHNA and YNFKEQ. Written as DNA, the CDR3 is TGTGCCAGCAGCGCCGCGGGGGGACTCCAAGAGACCCAGTACTTC. Its translation is CASSAAGGLQETQYF.

The gene calls are TRBV19 and TRBJ1-4; D perhaps matches TRBD1 (5 bases). Germline loops: CDR1 LNHDA, CDR2 SQIVND (reference sequence). Trimming took 3 bases from V and 10 from J, leaving 21 bases between them. The CDR3 sequence is 16 residues long. Here the CDR3 reads CASSILTGRGDGKLFF. CDR3 nucleotide sequence: TGTGCCAGTAGTATTCTCACGGGACGGGGGGATGGAAAACTGTTTTTT.

Concerning this clone: Other DNA variants within this sample encode the same CDR3. J is TRBJ2-2 and V is TRBV5-1; unclear D gene. This CDR3 is built from 14 residues. Germline CDR1 is SGHRS and CDR2 is YFSETQ. V lost 0 bases and J lost 1, with 4 bases in between. The CDR3 protein is CASSLGENTGELFF. DNA of the CDR3: TGCGCCAGCAGCTTGGGAGAGAACACCGGGGAGCTGTTTTTT.

The rearrangement uses TRBV7-9 and TRBJ2-7; D is ambiguous. Trimming took 3 bases from V and 2 from J, leaving 5 bases between them. This CDR3 contains 12 residues. The germline V gene has CDR1 SEHNR and CDR2 FQNEAQ (reference sequence). The CDR3 reads CASSLLAYEQYF. The CDR3 nucleotides read TGTGCCAGCAGCTTGTTGGCCTACGAGCAGTACTTC.

This chain joins TRBV11-3 and TRBJ2-1, with TRBD2 matching 9 bases. J gave up 4 bases and V 5 bases, and 6 bases lay outside the gene matches. Per the germline V gene, CDR1 is SGHNT and CDR2 is YENEEA. The CDR3 spans 15 residues. The CDR3 nucleotides read TGTGCCAGCAGCCGTGGACTAGCGCCATACAATGAGCAGTTCTTC. Translated, it gives CASSRGLAPYNEQFF.

The chain carries TRBV10-2 and TRBJ2-2, with D tentatively TRBD2 (5 bases). The ends were cut back, 3 bases at V and 3 bases at J, with 11 bases in the middle. CDR3 length equals 15 residues. Per germline, CDR1 WSHSY and CDR2 SAAADI. Here the CDR3 DNA reads TGCGCCAGCAGTGACGGTAGCGTCTACACCGGGGAGCTGTTTTTT. This sequence encodes CASSDGSVYTGELFF.

The J gene is TRBJ2-2, the V gene TRBV5-6; 10 bases map to TRBD2. The CDR3 sequence is 15 residues long. CDR1 is SGHDT and CDR2 is YYEEEE in the germline V gene. V lost 5 bases, J lost 3 bases, and 4 bases stayed unmatched. CDR3 sequence: CASRMTSGHTGELFF. The CDR3 region has the DNA TGTGCCAGCAGAATGACTAGCGGGCACACCGGGGAGCTGTTTTTT.

This chain connects TRBV5-4 to TRBJ2-5, with TRBD2 matching over 11 bases. This CDR3 is built from 18 residues. Germline CDR1 SGHNT, CDR2 YYREEE (reference sequence). V gave up 2 bases and J gave up 4 bases; unmatched junction bases: 13. The CDR3 DNA sequence: TGTGCCAGCAGCTTAGGAGGGGTAGCGGGAGGGCCGGCAGAGACCCAGTACTTC. As protein: CASSLGGVAGGPAETQYF.

The J gene is TRBJ1-6, the V gene TRBV2; TRBD1 matches 9 bases. CDR1 and CDR2 (germline): SNHLY, FYNNEI. V trimming: 6 bases; J trimming: 9 bases; junction bases outside the gene matches: 9. CDR3 length: 15 amino acids. In DNA, the CDR3 is TGTGCCAGCAGCGCCGGGACAGGGTGGACTTCACCCCTCCACTTT. It specifies CASSAGTGWTSPLHF.

The rearrangement joins TRBV6-4 to TRBJ1-5; D unresolved. CDR3 length equals 13 residues. Germline CDR1 reads MRHNA; CDR2 reads SNTAGT. V was cut by 3 bases and J by 3 bases, with 6 bases left in between. CDR3 in DNA: TGTGCCAGCAGTGAAAACTACAATCAGCCCCAGCATTTT. Its protein product is CASSENYNQPQHF.

This chain uses TRBV5-1 with TRBJ2-1, with 10 positions matching TRBD2. CDR1 is SGHRS and CDR2 is YFSETQ in the germline V gene. The CDR3 extends over 15 amino acids. J gave up 4 bases and V 4 bases, and 5 bases lay outside the gene matches. DNA of the CDR3: TGCGCCAGCAGCGAAACTAGCGGGAAATACAATGAGCAGTTCTTC. Amino acids: CASSETSGKYNEQFF.

Here the CDR3 DNA reads TGTGCCAGCAGCTTGGGGACTAGCGGGATTCCGAGCTCCTACAATGAGCAGTTCTTC. It translates to CASSLGTSGIPSSYNEQFF. The genes are TRBV7-9 and TRBJ2-1; TRBD2 agrees at 13 bases. CDR3 length: 19 amino acids. CDR1 is SEHNR and CDR2 is FQNEAQ in the germline V gene (reference sequence). Unmatched junction bases numbered 8, after V lost 3 bases and J lost 0 bases.

This clone was seen once. The rearrangement joins TRBV2 to TRBJ1-1; no reliable D call. V lost 4 bases to trimming and J lost 1 base, with 10 bases between them. The germline V gene encodes CDR1 SNHLY and CDR2 FYNNEI. This CDR3 region has 14 residues. This CDR3 is CASSANRPNTEAFF. The CDR3 region has the DNA TGTGCCAGCAGTGCGAACAGACCGAACACTGAAGCTTTCTTT.

The V gene is TRBV13, the J gene TRBJ2-3; possibly TRBD1 or TRBD2 for D (5 bases each). Germline V CDR1 and CDR2: PRHDT, FYEKMQ (reference sequence). V was clipped by 8 bases and J by 4 bases, with 16 bases between them. The length of the CDR3 is 14 residues. In DNA, the CDR3 is TGTGCCAGCCATGGGGGAGCCCTCCCAGATACGCAGTATTTT. This codes for CASHGGALPDTQYF.

This clone appeared a few times. The CDR3 coding sequence is TGTGCTAGTGGTTTGAGGGGATCCGGGGAGCTGTTTTTT. This encodes CASGLRGSGELFF. The rearrangement joins TRBV12-5 to TRBJ2-2; possibly TRBD1 for D (5 bases). Looked up from germline, CDR1 is LGHNT and CDR2 is FRNRAP. Trimming pared 2 bases from V and 6 bases from J, leaving 7 bases between. The CDR3 is 13 residues long.

The chain employs TRBV25-1 and TRBJ2-7, with a weak D call TRBD1 (5 bases). Germline values: CDR1 MGHDK, CDR2 SYGVNS. The CDR3 extends over 13 amino acids. V lost 4 bases to trimming and J lost 5 bases, with 12 bases between them. CDR3 sequence: CASSGDSEDEQYF. CDR3 bases: TGTGCCAGCAGTGGTGACAGTGAAGACGAGCAGTACTTC.

V is TRBV25-1 and J is TRBJ2-3, with D uncertain. Deletions cut 8 bases from V and 3 bases from J, with 12 bases between. CDR3 length equals 13 residues. Germline V lookup: CDR1 MGHDK, CDR2 SYGVNS. CDR3 amino acids: CASLSWLTDTQYF. CDR3 nucleotide sequence: TGTGCCAGCCTTTCTTGGTTGACAGATACGCAGTATTTT.